These 8 T cell receptor beta chains came from one sample sequenced in a study of vaccination effects on CD4 cells after COVID-19. After around 10 days in culture, the CD4+ T cells were isolated. Participants received two doses of either the BNT162b2 or mRNA-1273 vaccine. These receptors lack a known antigen. Sequencing was performed with immunoSEQ multiplex PCR; in TCRdb, only in-frame clones are kept and a portion is missing. Among just over 55,000 clones listed, just under 80% were seen once. The specimen comprised CD4+ T cells from PBMCs cultured without peptide, sampled after COVID-19 vaccination. These receptors were obtained from a human donor who received a COVID-19 vaccine.

The genes are TRBV7-2 and TRBJ2-7; D is ambiguous. Germline V lookup: CDR1 SGHTA, CDR2 FQGNSA. Trimming stripped 6 bases from V and 12 bases from J, with 18 bases between. The CDR3 loop spans 12 amino acids. CDR3 protein: CASRKSDPLPYF. DNA of the CDR3: TGTGCCAGCAGGAAATCGGACCCATTACCGTACTTC.

This chain connects TRBV24-1 to TRBJ1-1; 10 nucleotides agree with TRBD1. The CDR3 is 19 amino acids. CDR1 is KGHDR, CDR2 SFDVKD, per germline. Germline trimming cut 6 bases from V and 4 bases from J; bases unmatched to any gene: 19. The DNA for the CDR3 is TGTGCCACCAGTCGGGGACAGGGGACGGTGAGGGGAATAGTCACTGAAGCTTTCTTT. The encoded protein is CATSRGQGTVRGIVTEAFF.

This rearrangement joins TRBV4-1 to TRBJ2-5; D not resolved. V was clipped by 3 bases and J by 4 bases, with 9 bases between them. The CDR3 is 13 residues long. In germline, CDR1 is MGHRA, CDR2 YSYEKL. CDR3 in amino acids: CASSQMKGETQYF. The DNA for the CDR3 is TGCGCCAGCAGCCAGATGAAAGGAGAGACCCAGTACTTC.

The J gene is TRBJ1-5, the V gene TRBV12-3 or TRBV12-4; D not certain. The CDR3 is 13 amino acids. Trimming left V 4 bases short and J 5 bases short, with 9 bases between. Here the CDR3 DNA reads TGTGCCAGCAGTTGGGCAGTCGATCAGCCCCAGCATTTT. It is translated as CASSWAVDQPQHF.

Concerning this clone: At one of its ends the junction is not consistent with the germline gene, which may arise from a read error. This chain uses TRBV3-1 (or the pseudogene TRBV3-2) with TRBJ2-1; 7 bases fit TRBD2. CDR1 is LGHDT and CDR2 is YNNKEL in the germline V gene (reference sequence). The CDR3 length is 11 residues. For the CDR3, the DNA is TGTGCGACCAAACATAGCGGGCTAGGGGTCTTC. Its protein product is CATKHSGLGVF.

This chain joins TRBV11-2 and TRBJ2-3; 12 bases map to TRBD2. The CDR3 runs 17 residues. CDR1 and CDR2 from the germline V gene are SGHAT and FQNNGV. The J segment lost 6 bases and the V segment lost 3 bases, leaving 10 bases of the junction unmatched. CDR3 residues: CASSFSTSGGVRDTQYF. DNA for the CDR3: TGTGCCAGCAGCTTCTCGACTAGCGGGGGAGTCAGGGATACGCAGTATTTT. Filled out from reference TRBV11-2 and TRBJ2-3, the complete variable domain reads EAGVAQSPRYKIIEKRQSVAFWCNPISGHATLYWYQQILGQGPKLLIQFQNNGVVDDSQLPKDRFSAERLKGVDSTLKIQPAKLEDSAVYLCASSFSTSGGVRDTQYFGPGTRLTVL.

This rearrangement joins TRBV30 to TRBJ2-7, with D possibly being TRBD1 (5 bases). Trimming removed 0 bases from V and 1 base from J, with 10 bases in between. The germline V gene encodes CDR1 GTSNPN and CDR2 SVGIG (reference sequence). The CDR3 has 14 amino acids. CDR3 in amino acids: CAWSVRAGSYEQYF. Written as DNA, the CDR3 is TGTGCCTGGAGTGTACGCGCAGGGTCCTACGAGCAGTACTTC.

This clone was seen a few times. The CDR3 DNA sequence: TGTGCCAGCAGTATACAGGGGGCCTATGGCTACACCTTC. It yields the protein CASSIQGAYGYTF. This chain links TRBV6-5 with TRBJ1-2, with 9 positions matching TRBD1. This CDR3 contains 13 residues. Germline CDR1 is MNHEY and CDR2 is SVGAGI. The ends lost 5 bases at V and 4 bases at J; junction bases unmatched: 2.